The 13 T cell receptor beta chains below all came from one sample that was sequenced in a study of T cell responses to AZD1222 COVID-19 vaccine. The protocol was immunoSEQ multiplex PCR, while the TCRdb copy is restricted to in-frame clones and leaves out a portion. This sample yields about 55,000 clones, of which 70% to 90% are seen a single time; under 2% belongs to the top ten. This specimen consisted of peripheral blood, obtained on day 0 of AZD1222 vaccination. The receptor source for this set is an adult in good health.

The rearrangement links TRBV28 to TRBJ2-4; 7 bases align to TRBD1. The CDR3 has 13 residues. Germline V gene data show CDR1 as MDHEN and CDR2 as SYDVKM. After removal of 5 bases from V and 8 bases from J, the junction contained 6 bases not matched to a gene. CDR3 sequence: CASSKRGPDIQYF. The CDR3 bases are TGTGCCAGCAGTAAGAGGGGGCCTGACATTCAGTACTTC.

V usage is TRBV7-2 and J usage is TRBJ2-1; TRBD1 aligns across 12 bases. The CDR3 consists of 16 residues. CDR1 and CDR2 (germline): SGHTA, FQGNSA. V lost 1 base and J lost 8; bases outside the gene matches: 6. The chain's CDR3 is CASSLGDRGLLDEQFF. CDR3 in DNA: TGTGCCAGCAGCTTAGGGGACAGGGGGCTATTAGATGAGCAGTTCTTC. Full variable domain (missing parts from reference TRBV7-2 and TRBJ2-1): GAGVSQSPSNKVTEKGKDVELRCDPISGHTALYWYRQSLGQGLEFLIYFQGNSAPDKSGLPSDRFSAERTGGSVSTLTIQRTQQEDSAVYLCASSLGDRGLLDEQFFGPGTRLTVL.

V gene TRBV2 combines with J gene TRBJ2-7; tentatively, D is TRBD2 (7 bases). The V end was cut by 7 bases, the J end by 3 bases, with 22 bases between. CDR3 length: 16 amino acids. Germline V lookup: CDR1 SNHLY, CDR2 FYNNEI. The CDR3: CASTVGGAGVDYEQYF. The CDR3 region has the DNA TGTGCCAGCACCGTTGGGGGGGCGGGAGTTGACTACGAGCAGTACTTC.

This chain joins TRBV7-8 and TRBJ2-6, with no clear D. CDR1 and CDR2 (germline): SGHVS, FQNEAQ. Trimming left V 5 bases short and J 2 bases short, with 25 bases between. This CDR3 is 20 amino acids long. The CDR3 coding sequence is TGTGCCAGCAGCCGAGAATCAGGTGCACCACAGTTTACTGGGGCCAACGTCCTGACTTTC. Its protein product is CASSRESGAPQFTGANVLTF.

The V and J genes are TRBV7-6 and TRBJ2-1; 11 bases match TRBD2. In germline, CDR1 is SGHVS, CDR2 FNYEAQ. The CDR3 has 19 amino acids. V was clipped by 2 bases and J by 0 bases; unmatched bases: 9. CDR3 loop: CASSLSGLAGGPSYNEQFF. The CDR3 DNA is TGTGCCAGCAGCTTATCCGGGCTAGCGGGAGGTCCCTCCTACAATGAGCAGTTCTTC.

The rearrangement uses TRBV2 and TRBJ2-3; 10 nucleotides match TRBD2. V shed 2 bases and J 4 bases; nucleotides not matched to a gene: 12. The CDR3 is 18 residues long. Looked up from germline, CDR1 is SNHLY and CDR2 is FYNNEI. CDR3 region: CASSEIMLAGVGSDTQYF. In nucleotides, the CDR3 is TGTGCCAGCAGTGAAATAATGCTAGCGGGAGTGGGTTCAGATACGCAGTATTTT. Combining the CDR3 with reference TRBV2 and TRBJ2-3 gives the whole variable domain EPEVTQTPSHQVTQMGQEVILRCVPISNHLYFYWYRQILGQKVEFLVSFYNNEISEKSEIFDDQFSVERPDGSNFTLKIRSTKLEDSAMYFCASSEIMLAGVGSDTQYFGPGTRLTVL.

The rearrangement joins TRBV5-1 to TRBJ1-2, with 8 bases that match TRBD1. The ends lost 5 bases at V and 4 bases at J; junction bases unmatched: 10. Germline CDR1 reads SGHRS; CDR2 reads YFSETQ. CDR3 length equals 15 residues. CDR3 sequence (DNA): TGCGCCAGCAGAGAGGGGACAGGCATTCTCTATGGCTACACCTTC. This sequence encodes CASREGTGILYGYTF.

Turning to this clone: The junction does not match germline at one end; this may be a read error. CDR3 sequence: CASSRTGSTQPQHF. The CDR3 nucleotides are TGTGCCAGCAGTAGGACAGGGAGCACTCAGCCCCAGCATTTT. This rearrangement joins TRBV6-5 to TRBJ1-5, with TRBD1 identical over 8 bases. In germline, CDR1 is MNHEY, CDR2 SVGAGI. The CDR3 is 14 amino acids.

This clone was recorded once. The J gene is TRBJ2-3, the V gene TRBV5-1; 13 nucleotides align to TRBD2. Trimming removed 0 bases from V and 8 bases from J; junction bases left unmatched: 6. CDR3 size: 16 residues. Germline CDR1 is SGHRS and CDR2 is YFSETQ. CDR3 sequence: CASSLGTSGSGVTQYF. The CDR3 DNA sequence: TGCGCCAGCAGCTTGGGGACTAGCGGGAGTGGGGTTACGCAGTATTTT.

This clone was seen once. CDR3 sequence: CASSYSAVVGNQPQHF. The CDR3 nucleotides are TGTGCCAGCAGTTACTCGGCGGTGGTTGGCAATCAGCCCCAGCATTTT. V is TRBV6-5 and J is TRBJ1-5; no reliable D call. Germline assignment: CDR1 MNHEY and CDR2 SVGAGI. The CDR3 has 16 amino acids. The V end lost 0 bases, the J end lost 2 bases, and 11 bases lay between the germline ends.

The chain carries TRBV5-5 and TRBJ2-1; D is ambiguous. Trimming removed 3 bases at V and 3 bases at J, with 13 bases between. The germline CDR1 and CDR2 sequences are SGHKS and YYEKEE (reference sequence). This CDR3 comprises 15 residues. CDR3 sequence (DNA): TGTGCCAGCAGCTCTGCCGAACCTCTCTACAATGAGCAGTTCTTC. Encoded protein: CASSSAEPLYNEQFF. The variable domain in full, with the rest retrieved from reference TRBV5-5 and TRBJ2-1, is DAGVTQSPTHLIKTRGQQVTLRCSPISGHKSVSWYQQVLGQGPQFIFQYYEKEERGRGNFPDRFSARQFPNYSSELNVNALLLGDSALYLCASSSAEPLYNEQFFGPGTRLTVL.

This clone has more than one count but fewer than ten. The chain recombines TRBV6-5 with TRBJ2-5; 7 bases agree with TRBD1. The junction had 9 bases not matched to a gene; V was cut back by 6 bases and J by 2 bases. From germline, CDR1 is MNHEY and CDR2 SVGAGI. The CDR3 has 15 residues. The CDR3 region is CASSNLGTAQETQYF. The CDR3 bases are TGTGCCAGCAGCAACTTGGGGACAGCGCAAGAGACCCAGTACTTC.

The chain recombines TRBV7-8 with TRBJ2-6, with D perhaps matching TRBD1 (5 bases). Germline V CDR1 and CDR2: SGHVS, FQNEAQ. The CDR3 sequence is 16 residues long. V lost 4 bases and J lost 0, with 10 bases in between. CDR3 residues: CASSSDSHSGANVLTF. The CDR3, as DNA: TGTGCCAGCAGCTCTGACAGTCACTCTGGGGCCAACGTCCTGACTTTC.